Each of the 20 T cell receptor beta chains below was sequenced from the same sample in a study of cytomegalovirus exposure and HLA in healthy donors listed by TCRdb under 2017. Libraries were built with the immunoSEQ multiplex PCR assay. For the multiplex PCR, a mixture combining 60 forward primers for TCR Vbeta segments and 13 reverse primers for TCR Jbeta segments was used. TCRdb's version of the immuneACCESS table is confined to in-frame rearrangements and falls short of the full clone set. An unresolved V gene accounts for under half of the shortfall where checked; the remainder is of unknown origin. The sample table holds around 100,000 clones, of which roughly 88% were seen once. The ten largest clones add up to roughly 1.2% of the sample. The specimen was PBMCs. These receptors came from a young woman in good health and CMV-seronegative.

The genes are TRBV5-4 and TRBJ2-5; tentatively, D is TRBD1 (6 bases). The germline CDR1 and CDR2 sequences are SGHNT and YYREEE (reference sequence). The V end was cut by 5 bases, the J end by 6 bases, with 17 bases between. The CDR3 is made up of 14 amino acids. The CDR3 bases are TGTGCCAGCAGTAATACCCCAGGGGACAAGACCCAGTACTTC. Its translation: CASSNTPGDKTQYF.

The chain joins TRBV29-1 to TRBJ1-4, with 8 positions matching TRBD1. Germline V gene sequence: CDR1 SQVTM, CDR2 ANQGSEA. The CDR3 has 13 residues. V dropped 7 bases and J dropped 3; count of bases not matched to a gene: 4. CDR3 region: CSAGQGSNEKLFF. In nucleotides, the CDR3 is TGCAGCGCTGGACAGGGCTCTAATGAAAAACTGTTTTTT.

The rearrangement joins TRBV6-1 to TRBJ2-5; 9 bases fit TRBD1. There are 14 residues in the CDR3. Germline CDR1 is MNHNS and CDR2 is SASEGT. J gave up 4 bases and V 6 bases, and 6 bases lay outside the gene matches. CDR3 sequence: CASRRTGVGETQYF. CDR3 nucleotide sequence: TGTGCCAGCAGAAGGACAGGGGTAGGAGAGACCCAGTACTTC.

V is TRBV27 and J is TRBJ2-4; TRBD2 might be the D (6 bases). V was pared by 0 bases and J by 9 bases, with 12 bases between. Per the germline V gene, CDR1 is MNHEY and CDR2 is SMNVEV (reference sequence). CDR3 length: 14 residues. In DNA, the CDR3 is TGTGCCAGCAGTTTATCGCGGGAAGCGGTCATTCAGTACTTC. It encodes CASSLSREAVIQYF.

This chain joins TRBV27 and TRBJ2-1; 11 bases are shared with TRBD2. With 7 bases clipped from V and 9 bases from J, the junction kept 11 bases outside the gene matches. Per the germline V gene, CDR1 is MNHEY and CDR2 is SMNVEV (reference sequence). The CDR3 is made up of 15 amino acids. The CDR3 spells CASKRSLAGGLEQFF. CDR3 nucleotides: TGTGCCAGCAAGAGGAGCCTAGCGGGGGGTCTTGAGCAGTTCTTC.

The chain links TRBV2 to TRBJ2-3, with no clear D. The germline V gene has CDR1 SNHLY and CDR2 FYNNEI. V lost 6 bases and J 6 bases, leaving 10 bases between the germline ends. CDR3 length: 12 amino acids. CDR3: CASSKLRDTQYF. DNA of the CDR3: TGTGCCAGCAGCAAACTAAGGGATACGCAGTATTTT.

The chain carries TRBV4-3 and TRBJ1-4, with D maybe TRBD1 (6 bases). The germline V gene encodes CDR1 LGHNA and CDR2 YSLEER. This CDR3 is built from 15 residues. V was shortened by 1 base and J by 8 bases, with 14 bases between the two germline ends. The CDR3 protein is CASSQGGGLGEKLFF. The DNA for the CDR3 is TGCGCCAGCAGCCAAGGGGGGGGGCTGGGCGAAAAACTGTTTTTT.

The V gene is TRBV6-4, the J gene TRBJ2-3, with TRBD2 matching over 9 bases. CDR1 MRHNA and CDR2 SNTAGT come from the germline V gene. V lost 3 bases and J lost 1; bases outside the gene matches: 2. The CDR3 covers 15 residues. The CDR3 nucleotides read TGTGCCAGCAGTGAAGGCGGGGGGGGCACAGATACGCAGTATTTT. This sequence encodes CASSEGGGGTDTQYF.

Only one count was recorded for this clone. This chain links TRBV28 with TRBJ2-7; TRBD1 aligns across 7 bases. V dropped 4 bases and J dropped 3; count of bases not matched to a gene: 6. The germline V gene encodes CDR1 MDHEN and CDR2 SYDVKM. The CDR3 is 14 residues long. CDR3 region: CASSWPGTDYEQYF. Here the CDR3 DNA reads TGTGCCAGCAGTTGGCCCGGGACAGACTACGAGCAGTACTTC. Drawing the rest from reference TRBV28 and TRBJ2-7, the complete variable domain is DVKVTQSSRYLVKRTGEKVFLECVQDMDHENMFWYRQDPGLGLRLIYFSYDVKMKEKGDIPEGYSVSREKKERFSLILESASTNQTSMYLCASSWPGTDYEQYFGPGTRLTVT.

The V gene is TRBV29-1, the J gene TRBJ2-5, with D hard to call. Deletions cut 6 bases from V and 0 bases from J, with 11 bases between. The CDR3 spans 13 residues. The germline V gene encodes CDR1 SQVTM and CDR2 ANQGSEA. The CDR3 reads CSVDPGNQETQYF. The CDR3 nucleotides are TGCAGCGTCGACCCAGGAAACCAAGAGACCCAGTACTTC. Looking up the rest from reference TRBV29-1 and TRBJ2-5 gives the full variable domain: SAVISQKPSRDICQRGTSLTIQCQVDSQVTMMFWYRQQPGQSLTLIATANQGSEATYESGFVIDKFPISRPNLTFSTLTVSNMSPEDSSIYLCSVDPGNQETQYFGPGTRLLVL.

This rearrangement joins TRBV18 to TRBJ2-3; tentative D call: TRBD1 (5 bases). Between the trimmed V and J ends, which lost 2 bases and 1 base, there was a span of 13 bases. This CDR3 region has 16 residues. Germline CDR1 reads KGHSH; CDR2 reads LQKENI. The CDR3 spells CASSPRGSTGTDTQYF. The CDR3 DNA reads as TGTGCCAGCTCACCAAGGGGTTCGACAGGCACAGATACGCAGTATTTT. Variable domain in full (rest from reference TRBV18 and TRBJ2-3): NAGVMQNPRHLVRRRGQEARLRCSPMKGHSHVYWYRQLPEEGLKFMVYLQKENIIDESGMPKERFSAEFPKEGPSILRIQQVVRGDSAAYFCASSPRGSTGTDTQYFGPGTRLTVL.

The chain is built from TRBV21-1 and TRBJ1-5; TRBD1 is the table's D call and was not checked against the DNA. TRBV21-1 is flagged as a pseudogene. The CDR3 runs 18 residues. CDR3 bases: TGTGCCAGCAGCAAAGGGACAGGGTACCTCTATAGCAATCAGCCCCAGCATTTT. Translating gives CASSKGTGYLYSNQPQHF.

The chain is built from TRBV5-6 and TRBJ1-2, with 9 bases that match TRBD1. Germline V CDR1 and CDR2: SGHDT, YYEEEE. This CDR3 comprises 13 residues. The V segment lost 4 bases and the J segment 6 bases; nucleotides outside the gene matches: 4. CDR3 coding DNA: TGTGCCAGCAGCCCGGACAGGGGAGATGGCTACACCTTC. Its translation is CASSPDRGDGYTF.

The chain joins TRBV4-1 to TRBJ2-2; possibly TRBD2 for D (6 bases). Looked up from germline, CDR1 is MGHRA and CDR2 is YSYEKL. Trimming left V 2 bases short and J 6 bases short, with 19 bases between. The CDR3 has 17 residues. The CDR3 loop reads CASSQTPGLSGAGELFF. In DNA, the CDR3 is TGCGCCAGCAGCCAAACGCCGGGACTCTCTGGGGCCGGGGAGCTGTTTTTT.

The rearrangement links TRBV6-5 to TRBJ2-3; TRBD2 is a possible D gene (6 bases). CDR3 size: 13 residues. V shed 6 bases and J shed 1 base, with 8 bases lying between them. Germline CDR1 MNHEY, CDR2 SVGAGI. The CDR3: CASRGLRTDTQYF. Written as DNA, the CDR3 is TGTGCCAGCAGGGGACTGCGCACAGATACGCAGTATTTT.

The V call is TRBV7-6, the J call TRBJ1-1; a weak D match, TRBD1 (5 bases). V gave up 0 bases and J gave up 4 bases, with 12 bases separating them. Germline V gene lookup returns CDR1 SGHVS and CDR2 FNYEAQ. This CDR3 region has 15 residues. CDR3 loop: CASSLARGVSTEAFF. CDR3 DNA sequence: TGTGCCAGCAGCTTAGCGCGGGGGGTGAGCACTGAAGCTTTCTTT.

The rearrangement joins TRBV2 to TRBJ1-1; TRBD1 is a possible D gene (5 bases). The CDR3 is 12 amino acids. Trimming left V 4 bases short and J 8 bases short, with 11 bases between. Germline assignment: CDR1 SNHLY and CDR2 FYNNEI. DNA of the CDR3: TGTGCCAGCAGTGGAACAGGTAGAGAAGCTTTCTTT. Amino acids: CASSGTGREAFF.

For this clone: Other DNA variants within this sample encode the same CDR3. The chain couples TRBV28 to TRBJ2-1, with D possibly TRBD1 on 6 matching bases. V shed 3 bases and J shed 4 bases, with 10 bases lying between them. This CDR3 is 14 amino acids long. Germline CDR1 MDHEN, CDR2 SYDVKM. The CDR3: CASSLGAYYNEQFF. The CDR3 coding sequence is TGTGCCAGCAGTTTGGGGGCGTATTACAATGAGCAGTTCTTC.

The CDR3 DNA reads TGTGCCAGCAGTTACCCACTAGCGGAAAATACGCAGTATTTT. Translated, it gives CASSYPLAENTQYF. The V and J genes are TRBV6-6 and TRBJ2-3; 8 bases map to TRBD2. Germline V gives CDR1 MNHNY, CDR2 SVGAGI (reference sequence). J lost 7 bases, V lost 2 bases, and 5 bases had no gene match. The CDR3 contains 14 residues.

The rearrangement joins TRBV19 to TRBJ2-3, with 9 bases identical to TRBD2. Germline V lookup: CDR1 LNHDA, CDR2 SQIVND (reference sequence). The CDR3 is made up of 17 amino acids. V lost 3 bases and J lost 0; bases outside the gene matches: 7. The CDR3 DNA reads TGTGCCAGTAGTATGAGTGGGCTAGCGGGAAGCACAGATACGCAGTATTTT. This gives the protein CASSMSGLAGSTDTQYF.